Presented here are 29 T cell receptor beta chains from one specimen sequenced in a study of early T cells in non-severe SARS-CoV-2 infection. TCRdb used MiXCR to reprocess the 5' RACE reads, holding one entry per CDR3 protein. The repertoire holds some 29,000 distinct CDR3 sequences, with less than 6.5% as singletons. Sequencing was performed on whole blood. These receptors were collected from an adult who was a healthcare worker with PCR-confirmed SARS-CoV-2 infection or an uninfected control (not recorded which).

This clonotype was recorded many times. The chain couples TRBV27 to TRBJ2-7, with 10 bases lining up with TRBD1. The germline V gene encodes CDR1 MNHEY and CDR2 SMNVEV (reference sequence). J gave up 4 bases and V 6 bases, and 6 bases lay outside the gene matches. The CDR3 is made up of 14 amino acids. The DNA of the CDR3 is TGTGCCAGCAGCCCGACAGGGGGCAGTTACGAGCAGTACTTC. Amino acids: CASSPTGGSYEQYF.

In this sample, this clonotype turned up a few times. The rearrangement joins TRBV21-1 to TRBJ2-5; no check of the table's D call, TRBD1, against the DNA was made. TRBV21-1 is recorded as a pseudogene. This CDR3 has 17 amino acids. The CDR3 is CASSKAPGTGSQETQYF. DNA of the CDR3: TGTGCCAGCAGCAAAGCCCCCGGGACAGGGAGTCAAGAGACCCAGTACTTC.

The chain recombines TRBV5-5 with TRBJ2-7; 7 nucleotides match TRBD1. CDR3 size: 16 residues. Germline lookup yields CDR1 SGHKS and CDR2 YYEKEE (reference sequence). Losses at the gene ends were 3 bases for V and 0 bases for J; bases not matched to a gene: 9. The CDR3 sequence: CASSSPTGTLSYEQYF. CDR3 in DNA: TGTGCCAGCAGCTCCCCGACAGGGACCCTCTCCTACGAGCAGTACTTC.

This clonotype has at least ten counts. The J gene is TRBJ1-2, the V gene TRBV7-2; tentative D call: TRBD1 (5 bases). Trimming took 4 bases from V and 4 from J, leaving 10 bases between them. Germline assignment: CDR1 SGHTA and CDR2 FQGNSA. The CDR3 extends over 13 amino acids. CDR3 in DNA: TGTGCCAGCAGCTCCGGTGGGGGCTATGGCTACACCTTC. Its translation: CASSSGGGYGYTF.

This clonotype was seen ten or more times. This rearrangement joins TRBV6-6 to TRBJ1-2, with a tentative D call TRBD1 (5 bases). V lost 8 bases and J 3 bases, leaving 16 bases between the germline ends. Per the germline V gene, CDR1 is MNHNY and CDR2 is SVGAGI (reference sequence). The CDR3 sequence is 14 residues long. CDR3 in amino acids: CASGVLQEDYGYTF. The CDR3 bases are TGTGCCAGCGGGGTTTTACAGGAAGACTATGGCTACACCTTC.

Worth noting for this clonotype: A much larger clone is a single base away; this may be a read error. The V call is TRBV27, the J call TRBJ2-4; 11 bases line up with TRBD2. The V gene's germline CDR1 is MNHEY and CDR2 SMNVEV (reference sequence). This CDR3 spans 19 amino acids. The CDR3 DNA reads TGTGCCAGCAGTTTATTGGGGACTAGCGGAACCTTAGCCAAAAACATTCTGTACTTC. Translating gives CASSLLGTSGTLAKNILYF.

This clonotype was detected many times. In nucleotides, the CDR3 is TGTGCCAGCAGTTACTTCCCCCGGGAGCTAGGAAACACCATATATTTT. Its translation: CASSYFPRELGNTIYF. The J gene is TRBJ1-3, the V gene TRBV6-5, with D hard to call. Trimming stripped 1 base from V and 4 bases from J, with 14 bases between. Germline V gives CDR1 MNHEY, CDR2 SVGAGI. This CDR3 comprises 16 residues.

This clonotype was detected ten times or more. The genes are TRBV28 and TRBJ1-5; D is ambiguous. V lost 8 bases to trimming and J lost 3 bases, with 11 bases between them. Germline CDR1 and CDR2: MDHEN and SYDVKM. This CDR3 is 13 amino acids long. CDR3 DNA sequence: TGTGCCAGCGGGCTAGGACCCAATCAGCCCCAGCATTTT. This translates into CASGLGPNQPQHF. Full variable domain (remainder filled in from reference TRBV28 and TRBJ1-5): DVKVTQSSRYLVKRTGEKVFLECVQDMDHENMFWYRQDPGLGLRLIYFSYDVKMKEKGDIPEGYSVSREKKERFSLILESASTNQTSMYLCASGLGPNQPQHFGDGTRLSIL.

Ten or more counts support this clonotype. The chain links TRBV12-3 or TRBV12-4 to TRBJ1-3, with 8 bases lining up with TRBD1. The CDR3 has 14 residues. The junction had 5 bases not matched to a gene; V was cut back by 6 bases and J by 4 bases. CDR3 coding DNA: TGTGCCAGCAGCCCAAGGGACAGGGGAAACACCATATATTTT. Protein product: CASSPRDRGNTIYF.

This clonotype was seen ten or more times. The rearrangement uses TRBV7-2 and TRBJ2-7, with 8 nucleotides matching TRBD2. CDR1 is SGHTA, CDR2 FQGNSA, per germline. CDR3 size: 15 residues. V trimming: 2 bases; J trimming: 3 bases; junction bases outside the gene matches: 6. DNA of the CDR3: TGTGCCAGCAGCTTAAACGCGGGAGGAAACTACGAGCAGTACTTC. Translating gives CASSLNAGGNYEQYF.

This clonotype was detected many times. The rearrangement joins TRBV28 to TRBJ2-1, with D maybe TRBD1 (6 bases). The CDR3 is made up of 16 amino acids. Trimming shortened V by 2 bases and J by 2 bases, and 13 bases separated the two germline ends. CDR1 and CDR2 (germline): MDHEN, SYDVKM. The CDR3 nucleotides read TGTGCCAGCAGTTTAGAGGGCAGGGGCGCCTACAATGAGCAGTTCTTC. Its translation: CASSLEGRGAYNEQFF.

The CDR3 nucleotides read TGTGCCAGCAGTTATTCTCTAGGGGAGCAGTTCTTC. Translated: CASSYSLGEQFF. The chain has TRBV6-6 and TRBJ2-1; D remains ambiguous. Germline V CDR1 and CDR2: MNHNY, SVGAGI (reference sequence). This CDR3 has 12 residues. The V end lost 3 bases, the J end lost 10 bases, and 10 bases lay between the germline ends.

This clonotype was seen many times. One end of the junction does not line up with germline, which may come from a read error. The chain employs TRBV6-6 and TRBJ1-1; TRBD1 is a possible D gene (6 bases). The CDR3 spans 16 residues. Germline values: CDR1 MNHNY, CDR2 SVGAGI (reference sequence). CDR3 coding DNA: TGTGCCAGCAGTTACTCAAGGACAGACATGAACACTGAAGTTTTCTTT. Protein: CASSYSRTDMNTEVFF.

The table lists this clonotype with many counts. This sequence joins TRBV18 and TRBJ1-3, with D unclear. Germline values: CDR1 KGHSH, CDR2 LQKENI. This CDR3 is 17 amino acids long. V lost 1 base and J lost 0, with 13 bases in between. DNA of the CDR3: TGTGCCAGCTCACCACAGTTGCGGGGAAGCTCTGGAAACACCATATATTTT. This gives the protein CASSPQLRGSSGNTIYF.

This clonotype was detected many times. V and J are TRBV27 and TRBJ2-7; a possible D gene is TRBD2 (5 bases). Trimming removed 0 bases from V and 2 bases from J, with 11 bases in between. The CDR3 totals 15 residues. Germline CDR1 is MNHEY and CDR2 is SMNVEV (reference sequence). This chain's CDR3 is CASSLSGVATYEQYF. For the CDR3, the DNA is TGTGCCAGCAGTTTATCCGGGGTAGCGACCTACGAGCAGTACTTC.

This clonotype occurred many times. This chain connects TRBV7-9 to TRBJ2-1, with 14 nucleotides matching TRBD2. J lost 2 bases, V lost 3 bases, and 6 bases had no gene match. This CDR3 has 18 amino acids. The germline V gene encodes CDR1 SEHNR and CDR2 FQNEAQ (reference sequence). This CDR3 is CASSFGGTSGSTYNEQFF. CDR3 sequence (DNA): TGTGCCAGCAGCTTTGGTGGGACTAGCGGGAGTACCTACAATGAGCAGTTCTTC.

This clonotype occurred many times. V usage is TRBV5-1 and J usage is TRBJ2-3; D gene ambiguous. The germline gives CDR1 SGHRS, CDR2 YFSETQ. Trimming took 0 bases from V and 5 from J, leaving 4 bases between them. This CDR3 has 12 amino acids. The CDR3 spells CASSLEGDTQYF. The CDR3 region has the DNA TGCGCCAGCAGCTTGGAGGGAGATACGCAGTATTTT.

This clonotype was detected many times. The chain couples TRBV7-9 to TRBJ2-6; D is uncertain. Germline-derived CDR1 and CDR2 are SEHNR and FQNEAQ (reference sequence). The CDR3 spans 16 residues. The V and J ends lost 1 base and 1 base respectively, with 8 bases between them. For the CDR3, the DNA is TGTGCCAGCAGCTTAGTGCGCTCGTCTGGGGCCAACGTCCTGACTTTC. As protein: CASSLVRSSGANVLTF.

This clonotype was observed at least ten times. V is TRBV7-9 and J is TRBJ1-1; 8 nucleotides agree with TRBD1. V lost 3 bases, J lost 5 bases, and 14 bases stayed unmatched. CDR3 length equals 17 residues. The germline CDR1 and CDR2 sequences are SEHNR and FQNEAQ (reference sequence). CDR3 amino acids: CASSFLQGAGKRTEAFF. The CDR3 region has the DNA TGTGCCAGCAGCTTTTTGCAGGGGGCTGGGAAGAGAACTGAAGCTTTCTTT.

This clonotype was seen a few times. The chain joins TRBV7-3 to TRBJ1-5; no clear D gene. Per germline, CDR1 SGHTA and CDR2 FQGTGA. The CDR3 has 14 residues. V was cut by 4 bases and J by 5 bases, with 12 bases left in between. The CDR3 sequence: CASSSRTPHQPQHF. CDR3 coding DNA: TGTGCCAGCAGCTCTCGGACCCCCCATCAGCCCCAGCATTTT.

At least ten counts were recorded for this clonotype. CDR3: CASTPSGNNPTDTQYF. CDR3 sequence (DNA): TGTGCCAGTACTCCTAGCGGGAACAACCCAACAGATACGCAGTATTTT. The chain combines TRBV19 with TRBJ2-3, with 9 bases fitting TRBD2. With V trimmed by 7 bases and J by 3 bases, 11 bases remained unmatched. Germline values: CDR1 LNHDA, CDR2 SQIVND (reference sequence). This CDR3 has 16 residues.

The table lists this clonotype with many counts. This chain links TRBV24-1 with TRBJ2-1, with a weak D call TRBD1 (5 bases). Trimming pared 1 base from V and 6 bases from J, leaving 15 bases between. Germline values: CDR1 KGHDR, CDR2 SFDVKD. The CDR3 extends over 16 amino acids. As DNA, the CDR3 is TGTGCCACCAGTGATTTCGGCAGCTTGGGGCCCAATGAGCAGTTCTTC. Translating gives CATSDFGSLGPNEQFF.

This clonotype was counted ten times or more. V gene TRBV29-1 combines with J gene TRBJ2-3; 7 bases are shared with TRBD1. This CDR3 comprises 17 residues. Trimming at V came to 4 bases and at J to 2 bases, leaving 15 bases not matched to a gene. CDR1 SQVTM and CDR2 ANQGSEA come from the germline V gene. CDR3 in DNA: TGCAGCGTTGGGTCGATTACAGGGGCACAATACACAGATACGCAGTATTTT. Protein sequence: CSVGSITGAQYTDTQYF.

This clonotype was seen at least ten times. The chain carries TRBV29-1 and TRBJ2-7, with TRBD1 matching over 8 bases. CDR3 length: 15 residues. Trimming removed 6 bases from V and 1 base from J; junction bases left unmatched: 11. Germline V gives CDR1 SQVTM, CDR2 ANQGSEA. The CDR3 DNA sequence: TGCAGCGTACTCACCTCCGGGACAGGTTCCTACGAGCAGTACTTC. Translation gives CSVLTSGTGSYEQYF.

This clonotype was picked up many times. The V and J genes are TRBV19 and TRBJ1-5; no clear D. Germline CDR1 reads LNHDA; CDR2 reads SQIVND (reference sequence). The CDR3 extends over 13 amino acids. Trimming cost V 3 bases and J 3 bases, with 6 bases left between them. The CDR3 sequence: CASSIANNQPQHF. The CDR3 nucleotides are TGTGCCAGTAGTATCGCTAACAATCAGCCCCAGCATTTT.

This clonotype was seen repeatedly, ten times or more. The V gene is TRBV7-2, the J gene TRBJ2-7; D is perhaps TRBD1 (5 bases). Trimming removed 2 bases at V and 5 bases at J, with 10 bases between. This CDR3 has 13 residues. Germline assignment: CDR1 SGHTA and CDR2 FQGNSA. The CDR3 loop is CASSLTGYDEQYF. CDR3 nucleotides: TGTGCCAGCAGCTTAACAGGTTACGACGAGCAGTACTTC.

This clonotype occurred many times. Written as DNA, the CDR3 is TGTGCCAGCGGACCGGGACAGGGGTTTCCCGGGACTAGCGGGAGAGCGGCCTACAATGAGCAGTTCTTC. Amino acid sequence: CASGPGQGFPGTSGRAAYNEQFF. V is TRBV14 and J is TRBJ2-1, with 14 bases matching TRBD2. The CDR3 is made up of 23 amino acids. The V segment lost 8 bases and the J segment 2 bases; nucleotides outside the gene matches: 26. Germline CDR1 reads SGHDN; CDR2 reads FVKESK.

At least ten counts were recorded for this clonotype. The J gene is TRBJ2-5, the V gene TRBV6-2 or TRBV6-3; D not certain. Per germline, CDR1 MNHEY and CDR2 SVGEGT. This CDR3 is 15 amino acids long. Trimming shortened V by 7 bases and J by 1 base, and 16 bases separated the two germline ends. The CDR3 DNA is TGTGCCAGCAAAGCCCTGCGAGGCAGCCAAGAGACCCAGTACTTC. It is translated as CASKALRGSQETQYF.

The rearrangement uses TRBV5-6 and TRBJ2-7; D not resolved. The CDR3 has 12 amino acids. Germline assignment: CDR1 SGHDT and CDR2 YYEEEE. Trimming pared 0 bases from V and 0 bases from J, leaving 1 base between. CDR3 region: CASSLVSYEQYF. The CDR3 DNA reads TGTGCCAGCAGCTTGGTCTCCTACGAGCAGTACTTC.